These 21 T cell receptor beta chains originate from one sample sequenced in a study of vaccination effects on CD4 cells after COVID-19. These receptors have no identified antigens. Produced via immunoSEQ multiplex PCR; TCRdb's table is partial and in-frame only. Here the sample spans tens of thousands of clones, more than 75% being singletons. Sequencing was preceded by expansion of antigen-specific CD4+ T cells with viral peptide pools in the ViraFEST assay. Following an approximately 9-day culture, CD4+ T cells were purified. Neither prior SARS-CoV-2 infection nor positive nucleocapsid antibodies were present in the vaccine recipients. The sequences come from CD4+ T cells from PBMCs cultured with HCoV-OC43 spike peptides, collected before COVID-19 vaccination. Subset noted: HCoV-OC43 spike overlapping peptide pool stimulation. All receptors derive from a human donor who received a COVID-19 vaccine.

This clone has only a few counts. The gene calls are TRBV5-1 and TRBJ2-7; no clear D. CDR3 size: 17 residues. V was trimmed by 1 base and J by 2 bases, leaving 19 bases between them. Germline loops: CDR1 SGHRS, CDR2 YFSETQ. The CDR3 region has the DNA TGCGCCAGCAGCTTGCTGGTTGGGAAGGTCGGGCCCTACGAGCAGTACGTC. Protein product: CASSLLVGKVGPYEQYV.

The chain couples TRBV5-6 to TRBJ1-6; 8 positions agree with TRBD1. Germline CDR1 and CDR2: SGHDT and YYEEEE. This CDR3 spans 15 amino acids. V gave up 4 bases and J gave up 7 bases; unmatched junction bases: 7. CDR3 region: CASSQRDRRNSPLHF. The CDR3 nucleotides read TGTGCCAGCAGCCAGCGGGACAGGAGAAATTCACCCCTCCACTTT.

The CDR3 is CASSTVPGQGANYGYTF. In nucleotides, the CDR3 is TGTGCCAGTAGTACGGTACCGGGACAGGGGGCGAACTATGGCTACACCTTC. The V and J genes are TRBV19 and TRBJ1-2; TRBD1 matches 12 bases. Trimming at V came to 4 bases and at J to 2 bases, leaving 8 bases not matched to a gene. The CDR3 is 17 residues long. In germline, CDR1 is LNHDA, CDR2 SQIVND (reference sequence).

The V gene is TRBV5-1, the J gene TRBJ1-4; 9 bases are a match to TRBD1. V lost 4 bases, J lost 8 bases, and 9 bases stayed unmatched. The germline gives CDR1 SGHRS, CDR2 YFSETQ. This CDR3 is built from 15 residues. CDR3 sequence (DNA): TGCGCCAGCAGCCAGGGACAGGGTGGAGGGGAAAAACTGTTTTTT. This codes for CASSQGQGGGEKLFF.

This clone was detected a few times. The chain recombines TRBV20-1 with TRBJ1-5; no clear D gene. The germline gives CDR1 DFQATT, CDR2 SNEGSKA (reference sequence). Trimming pared 3 bases from V and 4 bases from J, leaving 7 bases between. This CDR3 has 12 residues. In DNA form, the CDR3 reads TGCAGTGCTAGTACCCCGAATCAGCCCCAGCATTTT. Amino acids: CSASTPNQPQHF.

The chain combines TRBV5-1 with TRBJ1-2; a weak D match, TRBD1 (5 bases). The CDR3 covers 15 residues. The ends were cut back, 0 bases at V and 3 bases at J, with 12 bases in the middle. CDR1 is SGHRS and CDR2 is YFSETQ in the germline V gene. CDR3 sequence reads: CASSLVGFRDYGYTF. In nucleotides, the CDR3 is TGCGCCAGCAGCTTGGTTGGTTTCAGGGACTATGGCTACACCTTC. Full variable domain (missing parts from reference TRBV5-1 and TRBJ1-2): KAGVTQTPRYLIKTRGQQVTLSCSPISGHRSVSWYQQTPGQGLQFLFEYFSETQRNKGNFPGRFSGRQFSNSRSEMNVSTLELGDSALYLCASSLVGFRDYGYTFGSGTRLTVV.

The chain couples TRBV12-5 to TRBJ2-3, with unresolved D. The germline V gene has CDR1 LGHNT and CDR2 FRNRAP. The V end was cut by 6 bases, the J end by 3 bases, with 4 bases between. There are 11 residues in the CDR3. The DNA of the CDR3 is TGTGCTAGTGGAGGGACAGATACGCAGTATTTT. Translating gives CASGGTDTQYF. Supplemented by reference TRBV12-5 and TRBJ2-3, the full variable domain reads DARVTQTPRHKVTEMGQEVTMRCQPILGHNTVFWYRQTMMQGLELLAYFRNRAPLDDSGMPKDRFSAEMPDATLATLKIQPSEPRDSAVYFCASGGTDTQYFGPGTRLTVL.

The chain links TRBV11-2 to TRBJ1-2; D gene ambiguous. The CDR3 extends over 13 amino acids. V was pared by 4 bases and J by 8 bases, with 14 bases between. Germline CDR1 reads SGHAT; CDR2 reads FQNNGV. The CDR3 spells CASSYSLGVGYTF. Written as DNA, the CDR3 is TGTGCCAGCAGCTATTCACTCGGAGTAGGCTACACCTTC. The full variable domain, in which reference TRBV11-2 and TRBJ1-2 provide the parts outside the CDR3, is EAGVAQSPRYKIIEKRQSVAFWCNPISGHATLYWYQQILGQGPKLLIQFQNNGVVDDSQLPKDRFSAERLKGVDSTLKIQPAKLEDSAVYLCASSYSLGVGYTFGSGTRLTVV.

This clone was detected only once. The CDR3 protein is CASSLRGQGPTNQPQHF. CDR3 sequence (DNA): TGTGCCAGCAGCTTGAGAGGTCAGGGACCCACGAATCAGCCCCAGCATTTT. J is TRBJ1-5 and V is TRBV5-4, with D maybe TRBD1 (5 bases). Trimming took 1 base from V and 4 from J, leaving 18 bases between them. CDR1 and CDR2 (germline): SGHNT, YYREEE (reference sequence). The CDR3 contains 17 residues.

This chain connects TRBV5-1 to TRBJ2-3, with a weak D call TRBD1 (6 bases). The ends were cut back, 3 bases at V and 8 bases at J, with 16 bases in the middle. The germline V gene encodes CDR1 SGHRS and CDR2 YFSETQ. The CDR3 has 14 residues. CDR3 sequence reads: CASSSTGWDGTQYF. CDR3 coding DNA: TGCGCCAGCAGCTCGACAGGTTGGGACGGTACGCAGTATTTT.

The chain has TRBV28 and TRBJ2-3; the match to TRBD2 covers 8 bases. The CDR3 is 14 residues long. CDR1 and CDR2 (germline): MDHEN, SYDVKM. V shed 7 bases, J shed 1 base, and the junction held 4 bases outside the gene matches. The CDR3 sequence is CASTWRGGTDTQYF. The CDR3 region has the DNA TGTGCCAGCACTTGGCGGGGGGGCACAGATACGCAGTATTTT. The full variable domain, completed using reference TRBV28 and TRBJ2-3, is DVKVTQSSRYLVKRTGEKVFLECVQDMDHENMFWYRQDPGLGLRLIYFSYDVKMKEKGDIPEGYSVSREKKERFSLILESASTNQTSMYLCASTWRGGTDTQYFGPGTRLTVL.

This clone appeared a single time. This sequence joins TRBV28 and TRBJ2-3, with 9 bases that match TRBD2. CDR1 is MDHEN, CDR2 SYDVKM, per germline. This CDR3 comprises 15 residues. V gave up 3 bases and J gave up 5 bases; unmatched junction bases: 6. The CDR3 region has the DNA TGTGCCAGCAGTTTCCTAGCGGGGAGGAAAGATACGCAGTATTTT. Its translation is CASSFLAGRKDTQYF.

This chain links TRBV19 with TRBJ2-2; D uncertain. CDR3 length: 13 amino acids. The V gene's germline CDR1 is LNHDA and CDR2 SQIVND (reference sequence). Trimming pared 9 bases from V and 0 bases from J, leaving 8 bases between. Here the CDR3 DNA reads TGTGCCAGCCTGAGAACGAACACCGGGGAGCTGTTTTTT. Translation: CASLRTNTGELFF.

The chain joins TRBV5-1 to TRBJ2-6, with no clear D. This CDR3 region has 19 residues. Germline CDR1 is SGHRS and CDR2 is YFSETQ. V dropped 7 bases and J dropped 0 bases, with 23 bases sitting between them. This chain's CDR3 is CASRFRAAYPSSGANVLTF. CDR3 in DNA: TGCGCCAGCCGGTTTCGGGCGGCCTACCCTTCCTCTGGGGCCAACGTCCTGACTTTC. The complete variable domain, with remaining parts taken from reference TRBV5-1 and TRBJ2-6, reads KAGVTQTPRYLIKTRGQQVTLSCSPISGHRSVSWYQQTPGQGLQFLFEYFSETQRNKGNFPGRFSGRQFSNSRSEMNVSTLELGDSALYLCASRFRAAYPSSGANVLTFGAGSRLTVL.

In its sample, this clone was seen once. The chain combines TRBV19 with TRBJ2-5; D unclear. Germline CDR1 and CDR2: LNHDA and SQIVND (reference sequence). The CDR3 is 11 residues long. Trimming removed 2 bases at V and 5 bases at J, with 3 bases between. CDR3: CASSIMETQYF. CDR3 nucleotide sequence: TGTGCCAGTAGTATAATGGAGACCCAGTACTTC. Full variable domain (remainder filled in from reference TRBV19 and TRBJ2-5): DGGITQSPKYLFRKEGQNVTLSCEQNLNHDAMYWYRQDPGQGLRLIYYSQIVNDFQKGDIAEGYSVSREKKESFPLTVTSAQKNPTAFYLCASSIMETQYFGPGTRLLVL.

This clone was seen once. The chain couples TRBV2 to TRBJ2-1, with 7 bases matching TRBD1. V gave up 6 bases and J gave up 4 bases; unmatched junction bases: 6. The germline CDR1 and CDR2 sequences are SNHLY and FYNNEI. The CDR3 extends over 14 amino acids. CDR3 sequence: CASSDRVDYNEQFF. CDR3 bases: TGTGCCAGCAGCGACAGGGTAGATTACAATGAGCAGTTCTTC.

The chain employs TRBV7-3 and TRBJ1-3, with a weak D call TRBD1 (6 bases). CDR3 length equals 16 residues. Germline CDR1 reads SGHTA; CDR2 reads FQGTGA. V gave up 2 bases and J gave up 4 bases, with 15 bases separating them. CDR3 residues: CASSLQSGVNGNTIYF. Written as DNA, the CDR3 is TGTGCCAGCAGCTTACAGTCAGGGGTTAACGGAAACACCATATATTTT.

The J gene is TRBJ2-1, the V gene TRBV6-5, with 9 bases aligning to TRBD1. This CDR3 spans 14 amino acids. V was clipped by 6 bases and J by 6 bases; unmatched bases: 6. The germline gives CDR1 MNHEY, CDR2 SVGAGI. CDR3 DNA sequence: TGTGCCAGCAGATCCGACAGGGGGGGCAATGAGCAGTTCTTC. This translates into CASRSDRGGNEQFF.

This clone was seen once. The gene calls are TRBV7-3 and TRBJ2-1, with 11 bases fitting TRBD2. The CDR3 runs to 15 residues. The germline V gene has CDR1 SGHTA and CDR2 FQGTGA. J lost 6 bases, V lost 2 bases, and 3 bases had no gene match. The CDR3 DNA reads as TGTGCCAGCAGCTTAGGTAGCGGGGGGGCCAATGAGCAGTTCTTC. Its protein is CASSLGSGGANEQFF.

This sequence joins TRBV5-5 and TRBJ1-5, with TRBD1 identical over 10 bases. Germline V gives CDR1 SGHKS, CDR2 YYEKEE (reference sequence). The CDR3 is 14 residues long. Trimming at V came to 5 bases and at J to 9 bases, leaving 8 bases not matched to a gene. In nucleotides, the CDR3 is TGTGCCAGCAGTTTCGACAGGGGGCTGGGGCCCCAGCATTTT. This translates into CASSFDRGLGPQHF.

The chain combines TRBV5-6 with TRBJ2-3; D call uncertain. Trimming took off 2 bases at V and 6 bases at J, with 10 bases between the two ends. This CDR3 has 13 residues. Per germline, CDR1 SGHDT and CDR2 YYEEEE. DNA of the CDR3: TGTGCCAGCAGCTTTCTGGCGACGGATACGCAGTATTTT. Amino acid sequence: CASSFLATDTQYF. The entire variable domain, with the rest obtained from reference TRBV5-6 and TRBJ2-3, is as follows: DAGVTQSPTHLIKTRGQQVTLRCSPKSGHDTVSWYQQALGQGPQFIFQYYEEEERQRGNFPDRFSGHQFPNYSSELNVNALLLGDSALYLCASSFLATDTQYFGPGTRLTVL.